Shown below are 18 T cell receptor beta chains from a single sample sequenced in a study of blood T cell repertoires in COVID-19. TCRdb's copy holds only in-frame clones and misses some; the assay was immunoSEQ multiplex PCR. The sample records some 62,000 clones, less than 80% being singletons. The sample taken for sequencing was peripheral blood. These receptors originate from a man aged 60-69 years with acute or convalescent COVID-19.

This clone was recorded once. The rearrangement joins TRBV2 to TRBJ1-2; D is possibly TRBD1 (6 bases). The CDR3 length is 14 residues. Germline assignment: CDR1 SNHLY and CDR2 FYNNEI. V was pared by 8 bases and J by 4 bases, with 17 bases between. The CDR3 loop is CASVLQGRRYGYTF. The CDR3 nucleotides are TGTGCCAGCGTCCTACAGGGACGTCGCTATGGCTACACCTTC.

The gene calls are TRBV2 and TRBJ1-1, with 7 positions matching TRBD1. Germline V gives CDR1 SNHLY, CDR2 FYNNEI. V was clipped by 4 bases and J by 8 bases; unmatched bases: 10. The CDR3 loop spans 14 amino acids. The chain's CDR3 is CASSAARQGGEAFF. In DNA, the CDR3 is TGTGCCAGCAGTGCCGCCAGACAGGGAGGCGAAGCTTTCTTT.

The chain recombines TRBV24-1 with TRBJ1-4; perhaps TRBD1 as D (5 bases). This CDR3 region has 14 residues. Germline V gene lookup returns CDR1 KGHDR and CDR2 SFDVKD. The V and J ends lost 4 bases and 8 bases respectively, with 13 bases between them. The CDR3 region is CATSEGGAGEKLFF. The DNA of the CDR3 is TGTGCCACCAGTGAGGGAGGGGCCGGGGAAAAACTGTTTTTT.

V is TRBV19 and J is TRBJ2-3; D unclear. The CDR3 sequence is 12 residues long. Trimming shortened V by 0 bases and J by 6 bases, and 4 bases separated the two germline ends. The V gene's germline CDR1 is LNHDA and CDR2 SQIVND (reference sequence). DNA of the CDR3: TGTGCCAGTAGTATAGATCAGGATACGCAGTATTTT. This codes for CASSIDQDTQYF.

The V and J genes are TRBV28 and TRBJ1-2, with D maybe TRBD1 (6 bases). The CDR3 is 15 amino acids. V lost 8 bases to trimming and J lost 7 bases, with 23 bases between them. Looked up from germline, CDR1 is MDHEN and CDR2 is SYDVKM. CDR3 in DNA: TGTGCCAGCGGTTCCCACCGGCGGGGGGCGAGTGGCTACACCTTC. Its protein product is CASGSHRRGASGYTF.

The rearrangement links TRBV11-2 to TRBJ1-4, with TRBD1 matching over 7 bases. V lost 6 bases and J lost 2; bases outside the gene matches: 9. Germline CDR1 is SGHAT and CDR2 is FQNNGV. CDR3 size: 16 residues. The CDR3 loop is CASRSPTGATNEKLFF. The CDR3 DNA is TGTGCCAGCAGATCACCTACAGGGGCTACTAATGAAAAACTGTTTTTT.

The chain uses TRBV15 and TRBJ1-4; no reliable D call. Trimming cost V 0 bases and J 8 bases, with 16 bases left between them. Germline V gives CDR1 LNHNV, CDR2 YYDKDF (reference sequence). The CDR3 runs to 16 residues. This CDR3 reads CATSRDRPTRGEKLFF. CDR3 DNA: TGTGCCACCAGCAGAGATCGCCCGACGAGAGGGGAAAAACTGTTTTTT. Drawing the rest from reference TRBV15 and TRBJ1-4, the complete variable domain is DAMVIQNPRYQVTQFGKPVTLSCSQTLNHNVMYWYQQKSSQAPKLLFHYYDKDFNNEADTPDNFQSRRPNTSFCFLDIRSPGLGDTAMYLCATSRDRPTRGEKLFFGSGTQLSVL.

V and J are TRBV9 and TRBJ1-3, with no clear D. The ends were cut back, 0 bases at V and 4 bases at J, with 14 bases in the middle. CDR3 length equals 16 residues. Germline V gene sequence: CDR1 SGDLS, CDR2 YYNGEE. CDR3 in amino acids: CASSVGRASLGNTIYF. For the CDR3, the DNA is TGTGCCAGCAGCGTAGGGAGGGCGTCCCTCGGAAACACCATATATTTT.

This chain joins TRBV28 and TRBJ2-5; maybe TRBD2 (5 bases). The CDR3 runs 11 residues. Trimming removed 5 bases from V and 7 bases from J, with 8 bases in between. Germline V lookup: CDR1 MDHEN, CDR2 SYDVKM. Here the CDR3 DNA reads TGTGCCAGCAGTACGGAGGTGACCCAGTACTTC. It codes for CASSTEVTQYF.

This chain connects TRBV5-6 to TRBJ2-3; D is ambiguous. CDR3 size: 15 residues. Trimming removed 0 bases at V and 1 base at J, with 9 bases between. Per germline, CDR1 SGHDT and CDR2 YYEEEE. CDR3 coding DNA: TGTGCCAGCAGCTTGGCCCCCGGTCGCACAGATACGCAGTATTTT. Its translation: CASSLAPGRTDTQYF. Full variable domain (outside the CDR3, taken from reference TRBV5-6 and TRBJ2-3): DAGVTQSPTHLIKTRGQQVTLRCSPKSGHDTVSWYQQALGQGPQFIFQYYEEEERQRGNFPDRFSGHQFPNYSSELNVNALLLGDSALYLCASSLAPGRTDTQYFGPGTRLTVL.

This rearrangement joins TRBV5-1 to TRBJ1-4; 7 bases are a match to TRBD1. The CDR3 is 13 amino acids. V was clipped by 4 bases and J by 7 bases; unmatched bases: 4. Germline-derived CDR1 and CDR2 are SGHRS and YFSETQ. The CDR3 DNA reads TGCGCCAGCAGCCCGGGACAGACTGAAAAACTGTTTTTT. It codes for CASSPGQTEKLFF.

V gene TRBV14 combines with J gene TRBJ2-2, with D perhaps TRBD2 (5 bases). V dropped 0 bases and J dropped 4 bases, with 6 bases sitting between them. CDR1 is SGHDN, CDR2 FVKESK, per germline. The CDR3 sequence is 14 residues long. CDR3 in DNA: TGTGCCAGCAGCCAAGATCTAGCCACCGGGGAGCTGTTTTTT. This sequence encodes CASSQDLATGELFF.

The chain carries TRBV10-3 and TRBJ2-2, with TRBD1 as a possible D gene (5 bases). Trimming removed 7 bases at V and 5 bases at J, with 11 bases between. In germline, CDR1 is ENHRY, CDR2 SYGVKD. This CDR3 region has 13 residues. Here the CDR3 reads CAIKQGRTGELFF. In DNA, the CDR3 is TGTGCCATCAAGCAGGGTAGGACCGGGGAGCTGTTTTTT.

The V gene is TRBV13, the J gene TRBJ2-1; the match to TRBD2 covers 11 bases. Per the germline V gene, CDR1 is PRHDT and CDR2 is FYEKMQ (reference sequence). The trim removed 5 bases at V and 6 bases at J, leaving 9 bases unmatched. The CDR3 loop spans 16 amino acids. The CDR3 protein is CASSPRIAGGGNEQFF. In nucleotides, the CDR3 is TGTGCCAGCAGCCCCCGGATAGCGGGAGGGGGCAATGAGCAGTTCTTC.

CDR3 sequence (DNA): TGTGCCACCAGTGATACGGGGTTCTCCTACAATGAGCAGTTCTTC. It encodes CATSDTGFSYNEQFF. The chain uses TRBV24-1 and TRBJ2-1, with a weak D call TRBD2 (5 bases). Trimming pared 3 bases from V and 0 bases from J, leaving 8 bases between. The CDR3 runs to 15 residues. CDR1 and CDR2 (germline): KGHDR, SFDVKD.

V and J are TRBV27 and TRBJ1-4; D gene uncertain. Trimming shortened V by 9 bases and J by 2 bases, and 7 bases separated the two germline ends. CDR1 and CDR2 (germline): MNHEY, SMNVEV (reference sequence). CDR3 length: 12 amino acids. The CDR3 DNA is TGTGCCAGGAGGAGGACTAATGAAAAACTGTTTTTT. The encoded protein is CARRRTNEKLFF.

The rearrangement uses TRBV10-1 and TRBJ2-7, with 11 bases lining up with TRBD2. Germline V CDR1 and CDR2: WNHNN, SYGVQD (reference sequence). This CDR3 spans 12 amino acids. Trimming cost V 8 bases and J 6 bases; bases outside gene matches: 3. The CDR3 DNA reads as TGCGCCAGCGGCCTAGCGGGAGGCGAGCAGTACTTC. Translation: CASGLAGGEQYF.

In its sample, this clone was seen once. The chain couples TRBV23-1 to TRBJ2-4, with 8 nucleotides matching TRBD2. TRBV23-1 is assigned to the ORF class and has an uncertain function. The CDR3 covers 15 residues. V trimming: 2 bases; J trimming: 0 bases; junction bases outside the gene matches: 0. The CDR3: CASSQLAGAKNIQYF. CDR3 DNA: TGCGCCAGCAGTCAACTAGCGGGAGCCAAAAACATTCAGTACTTC.